The sequence of this T cell receptor (beta chain) was determined in a study of blood T cell repertoires in COVID-19. Across the whole study: T cells, B-cell-depleted T cells, or PBMCs supplied cDNA or gDNA.

In terms of age and location, participants ranged from about 18 to 90 years and lived in about two dozen US areas. The authors' processing: Amplification of reference gene primers provided the estimated nucleated cell counts. Generated by immunoSEQ multiplex PCR, the TCRdb table keeps only in-frame clones and is missing some. V and J calls and clone size follow that table, whereas D and trimming were derived from the DNA. The table has some 300,000 clones, about 90% seen once; the top ten hold more than 1%. The germline gives CDR1 LNHDA, CDR2 SQIVND (reference sequence). The length of the CDR3 is 14 residues. Deletions cut 3 bases from V and 1 base from J, with 10 bases between.

This clonotype was obtained from a woman in her twenties or thirties who had recovered from COVID-19. The V and J genes are TRBV19 and TRBJ2-7; possibly TRBD1 for D (5 bases). Material for sequencing was PBMCs or T cells enriched from blood (not recorded which). The chain's CDR3 is CASSIDSRSYEQYF. CDR3 nucleotides: TGTGCCAGTAGTATCGACAGCCGATCCTACGAGCAGTACTTC.